The T cell receptor beta chain described here comes from a study of shared clonotypes between healthy human individuals. The method was immunoSEQ multiplex PCR; TCRdb's version includes in-frame clones alone and lacks a portion of them. The table shows under 1,100,000 clones, with 70% to 80% occurring only once. The CDR3 totals 16 residues. Germline V lookup: CDR1 SGHAT, CDR2 FQNNGV. V trimming: 7 bases; J trimming: 5 bases; junction bases outside the gene matches: 12. Donors had no recently reported acute infections or vaccinations and were HIV-negative. Each donor was a Caucasian adult residing in Nashville, Tennessee.

The rearrangement joins TRBV11-2 to TRBJ2-5, with TRBD1 matching 11 bases. The specimen sequenced was memory CD4+ T cells sorted from blood. Subset given: CD45RA-negative fraction. This sequence was found in a man aged 18 to 30 in good health. The CDR3 DNA is TGTGCCAGCAACCCCGGACAGGGGGCGTCCCGGGAGACCCAGTACTTC. Translated, it gives CASNPGQGASRETQYF.